This T cell receptor (beta chain) was recovered during a study of persistence of HIV-infected CD4 T cells. Notes on the study in general: Degenerate expanded CDR3beta sequences were enriched among CMV- and Gag-responding cells. The rare CMV-responding cells with HIV-1 proviruses were not separately TCR-sequenced.

An overlapping HIV-1 Gag peptide pool stimulated these cells at 0.95 to 1 ug/peptide/mL. Responding CD4+ T cells were sorted by upregulation of both CD40 ligand and CD69. Plasma HIV-1 RNA stayed below 50 copies/mL for at least 4 years. The libraries were made with immunoSEQ version 4 in survey mode. Data came from immunoSEQ multiplex PCR; TCRdb stores just in-frame clones and leaves some out. This table holds 25,000 to 35,000 clones, roughly 70% found once. CDR3 length equals 12 residues. Germline CDR1 reads SEHNR; CDR2 reads FQNEAQ (reference sequence). After removal of 5 bases from V and 3 bases from J, the junction contained 0 bases not matched to a gene. This clone was observed a few times. Its antigen is not identified.

The rearrangement joins TRBV7-9 to TRBJ2-7; 8 nucleotides match TRBD2. The material was CD4+ T cells sorted from PBMCs after roughly 17-hour stimulation, obtained from a patient who received antiretroviral therapy. This TCR came from an adult man with HIV who was CMV-seropositive. The CDR3 nucleotides read TGTGCCAGCAGCCGGGAGGGCTACGAGCAGTACTTC. Its protein product is CASSREGYEQYF.